This entry lists 24 T cell receptor beta chains sequenced from one sample in a study of regulatory T cells in long-lasting Graves disease. The time point was: newly diagnosed GD, antithyroid drugs for less than 3 months. PBMC-derived RNA was used for the TCR library. Assembly of TCR beta libraries relied on iRepertoire HTBI primers together with Arm-PCR of CDR3 regions. TCRdb passed the multiplex PCR reads through MiXCR, listing each CDR3 protein once. Of some 250,000 distinct CDR3 sequences listed, over 20% are singletons. This material consisted of peripheral blood mononuclear cells (PBMCs), taken at new diagnosis, from a patient treated with antithyroid drugs. These receptor sequences come from a female donor with Graves disease.

This clonotype was detected a few times. This rearrangement joins TRBV28 to TRBJ2-1; 10 positions agree with TRBD2. Germline trimming cut 7 bases from V and 8 bases from J; bases unmatched to any gene: 8. CDR1 and CDR2 (germline): MDHEN, SYDVKM. The length of the CDR3 is 14 residues. CDR3 region: CASILTSGLDEQFF. The DNA for the CDR3 is TGTGCCAGCATTCTGACTAGCGGGTTAGATGAGCAGTTCTTC. Together with reference TRBV28 and TRBJ2-1, the CDR3 gives the full variable domain: DVKVTQSSRYLVKRTGEKVFLECVQDMDHENMFWYRQDPGLGLRLIYFSYDVKMKEKGDIPEGYSVSREKKERFSLILESASTNQTSMYLCASILTSGLDEQFFGPGTRLTVL.

This clonotype appeared many times. The chain has TRBV24-1 and TRBJ2-3; unclear D gene. Germline V gives CDR1 KGHDR, CDR2 SFDVKD. Trimming removed 3 bases from V and 0 bases from J, with 6 bases in between. CDR3 length equals 14 residues. This CDR3 reads CATSDPGSTDTQYF. As DNA, the CDR3 is TGTGCCACCAGTGATCCAGGTAGCACAGATACGCAGTATTTT.

Points on this clonotype: This may come from a read error, since a much larger clone is one base off. This rearrangement joins TRBV6-2 or TRBV6-3 to TRBJ2-7, with D possibly matching TRBD2 (5 bases). The germline CDR1 and CDR2 sequences are MNHEY and SVGEGT. The CDR3 extends over 14 amino acids. DNA for the CDR3: TGTGCCAGCAGTGTTGGGAGAGCCGGCTACGAGCGGTACTTC. Translating gives CASSVGRAGYERYF.

This clonotype was seen ten or more times. The V call is TRBV20-1, the J call TRBJ2-3, with D possibly being TRBD2 (6 bases). Trimming pared 1 base from V and 5 bases from J, leaving 13 bases between. Germline values: CDR1 DFQATT, CDR2 SNEGSKA (reference sequence). The CDR3 consists of 14 residues. CDR3 DNA: TGCAGTGCTAGAGTGGCTAGCGAGGTAGATACGCAGTATTTT. As protein: CSARVASEVDTQYF.

This clonotype was seen at least ten times. The chain is built from TRBV2 and TRBJ2-4; 10 positions agree with TRBD1. Germline V CDR1 and CDR2: SNHLY, FYNNEI. J gave up 11 bases and V 7 bases, and 11 bases lay outside the gene matches. CDR3 length equals 14 residues. This chain's CDR3 is CASNDGTGASLQYF. The CDR3 nucleotides read TGTGCCAGCAACGACGGGACAGGGGCGTCCCTTCAGTACTTC.

The CDR3 DNA sequence: TGTGCCAGCAGCTTATTTTTGGGGGCCTCGAACACTGAAGCTTTCTTT. Translation gives CASSLFLGASNTEAFF. The chain employs TRBV7-9 and TRBJ1-1; D may be TRBD1 (6 bases). The CDR3 extends over 16 amino acids. The V gene's germline CDR1 is SEHNR and CDR2 FQNEAQ (reference sequence). Trimming took off 2 bases at V and 1 base at J, with 14 bases between the two ends.

A word on this clonotype: One end of the junction fails to match germline, which may point to a read error. The CDR3 here is CAISESARGADTMFF. The CDR3, as DNA: TGTGCCATCAGTGAGTCGGCCAGGGGCGCCGATACCATGTTCTTC. The J gene is TRBJ2-4, the V gene TRBV10-3; D perhaps matches TRBD1 (6 bases). CDR1 is ENHRY, CDR2 SYGVKD, per germline. CDR3 size: 15 residues.

There are many counts of this clonotype. The rearrangement uses TRBV18 and TRBJ2-1; D not resolved. Looked up from germline, CDR1 is KGHSH and CDR2 is LQKENI. This CDR3 has 11 amino acids. Trimming pared 0 bases from V and 9 bases from J, leaving 3 bases between. The CDR3 sequence: CASSPPSEQFF. The CDR3 DNA reads TGTGCCAGCTCACCACCGTCTGAGCAGTTCTTC.

This clonotype came up once. J is TRBJ2-1 and V is TRBV7-2; 11 bases fit TRBD2. Germline V gene data show CDR1 as SGHTA and CDR2 as FQGNSA. V lost 4 bases and J lost 0; bases outside the gene matches: 2. This CDR3 comprises 16 residues. The CDR3 loop is CASSSTSGGSYNEQFF. In nucleotides, the CDR3 is TGTGCCAGCAGCTCAACTAGCGGGGGCTCCTACAATGAGCAGTTCTTC. Using reference TRBV7-2 and TRBJ2-1 for the parts outside the CDR3, the full variable domain is GAGVSQSPSNKVTEKGKDVELRCDPISGHTALYWYRQSLGQGLEFLIYFQGNSAPDKSGLPSDRFSAERTGGSVSTLTIQRTQQEDSAVYLCASSSTSGGSYNEQFFGPGTRLTVL.

This clonotype was counted at least ten times. V gene TRBV20-1 combines with J gene TRBJ2-1; TRBD2 matches at 8 bases. The CDR3 has 13 amino acids. Germline values: CDR1 DFQATT, CDR2 SNEGSKA (reference sequence). The ends lost 5 bases at V and 5 bases at J; junction bases unmatched: 5. The CDR3 reads CSALGRAHNEQFF. The CDR3 nucleotides are TGCAGTGCTCTCGGGAGGGCTCACAATGAGCAGTTCTTC.

At least ten counts were recorded for this clonotype. The chain combines TRBV20-1 with TRBJ2-5; unclear D gene. CDR1 DFQATT and CDR2 SNEGSKA come from the germline V gene (reference sequence). CDR3 length: 13 amino acids. The germline V and J ends were trimmed by 2 bases and 3 bases, with 10 bases remaining between them. The CDR3 nucleotides are TGCAGTGCTAGACCCCGGCGGAAAGAGACCCAGTACTTC. Its translation is CSARPRRKETQYF.

The sample holds many counts of this clonotype. The J gene is TRBJ2-3, the V gene TRBV7-6; 9 nucleotides agree with TRBD2. Germline trimming cut 4 bases from V and 7 bases from J; bases unmatched to any gene: 3. The CDR3 is 13 amino acids. The V gene's germline CDR1 is SGHVS and CDR2 FNYEAQ. Here the CDR3 reads CASSSTSGNTQYF. The CDR3 nucleotides read TGTGCCAGCAGCTCGACTAGCGGCAATACGCAGTATTTT.

A few counts support this clonotype. This rearrangement joins TRBV5-4 to TRBJ1-2, with TRBD1 matching 11 bases. V was clipped by 4 bases and J by 6 bases; unmatched bases: 5. The CDR3 has 14 amino acids. Per germline, CDR1 SGHNT and CDR2 YYREEE (reference sequence). This CDR3 reads CASSMDRGQDGYTF. CDR3 in DNA: TGTGCCAGCAGCATGGACAGGGGGCAGGATGGCTACACCTTC.

The rearrangement links TRBV7-2 to TRBJ1-2; 12 bases align to TRBD1. V was pared by 4 bases and J by 8 bases, with 8 bases of the junction left unmatched. CDR1 SGHTA and CDR2 FQGNSA come from the germline V gene. The CDR3 covers 15 residues. In DNA form, the CDR3 reads TGTGCCAGCAGCTCCCCGGGACAGGGGGCGAGGGGCTACACCTTC. This encodes CASSSPGQGARGYTF. The full variable domain, rest sourced from reference TRBV7-2 and TRBJ1-2, is GAGVSQSPSNKVTEKGKDVELRCDPISGHTALYWYRQSLGQGLEFLIYFQGNSAPDKSGLPSDRFSAERTGGSVSTLTIQRTQQEDSAVYLCASSSPGQGARGYTFGSGTRLTVV.

This clonotype was seen repeatedly, ten times or more. V is TRBV7-9 and J is TRBJ2-7, with D hard to call. Per germline, CDR1 SEHNR and CDR2 FQNEAQ (reference sequence). The CDR3 loop spans 12 amino acids. Trimming shortened V by 8 bases and J by 5 bases, and 13 bases separated the two germline ends. CDR3 DNA sequence: TGTGCCAGCGGATCGGCGGCCGACGAGCAGTACTTC. Amino acid sequence: CASGSAADEQYF.

This clonotype was seen at least ten times. V and J are TRBV29-1 and TRBJ2-3; unclear D gene. The CDR3 is made up of 13 amino acids. The germline V gene has CDR1 SQVTM and CDR2 ANQGSEA. V lost 6 bases and J 6 bases, leaving 16 bases between the germline ends. In DNA, the CDR3 is TGCAGCGTCGTGGGATCAATTCAGGATACGCAGTATTTT. It specifies CSVVGSIQDTQYF.

The CDR3 sequence is CASSFGSNTGELFF. CDR3 nucleotide sequence: TGTGCCAGCAGTTTCGGTTCGAACACCGGGGAGCTGTTTTTT. This rearrangement joins TRBV12-3 or TRBV12-4 to TRBJ2-2, with no clear D. V was clipped by 3 bases and J by 0 bases, with 5 bases between them. The CDR3 loop spans 14 amino acids.

This clonotype appeared many times. The chain links TRBV6-2 or TRBV6-3 to TRBJ1-5; tentatively, D is TRBD1 (5 bases). CDR3 length: 18 residues. Trimming removed 7 bases from V and 3 bases from J, with 25 bases in between. Germline CDR1 reads MNHEY; CDR2 reads SVGEGT. This CDR3 is CASTPLRRTRADNQPQHF. The CDR3 bases are TGTGCCAGCACTCCTTTACGCCGAACCAGGGCTGACAATCAGCCCCAGCATTTT.

V and J are TRBV12-3 or TRBV12-4 and TRBJ1-2; 12 bases line up with TRBD1. Trimming cost V 4 bases and J 7 bases; bases outside gene matches: 4. This CDR3 has 14 amino acids. CDR3: CASSSGQGAGGYTF. The CDR3 DNA follows: TGTGCCAGCAGTTCGGGACAGGGGGCCGGTGGCTACACCTTC.

This clonotype was counted ten times or more. V and J are TRBV20-1 and TRBJ2-1; TRBD2 matches 13 bases. The CDR3 covers 15 residues. With 6 bases clipped from V and 7 bases from J, the junction kept 9 bases outside the gene matches. Germline values: CDR1 DFQATT, CDR2 SNEGSKA (reference sequence). The CDR3 reads CSAGKLAGGTNEQFF. CDR3 sequence (DNA): TGCAGTGCGGGAAAACTAGCGGGGGGGACTAATGAGCAGTTCTTC.

The rearrangement links TRBV6-1 to TRBJ2-5; no definite D call. Germline-derived CDR1 and CDR2 are MNHNS and SASEGT. The CDR3 consists of 13 residues. V was pared by 5 bases and J by 5 bases, with 12 bases between. This chain's CDR3 is CASSRWPGETQYF. In nucleotides, the CDR3 is TGTGCCAGCAGTAGGTGGCCTGGGGAGACCCAGTACTTC.

The genes are TRBV24-1 and TRBJ1-2; 7 bases agree with TRBD1. V was clipped by 4 bases and J by 8 bases; unmatched bases: 9. The CDR3 extends over 14 amino acids. From germline, CDR1 is KGHDR and CDR2 SFDVKD. CDR3 DNA sequence: TGTGCCACCAGTGACCCGACAGGGACGATAGGCTACACCTTC. Protein product: CATSDPTGTIGYTF.

This clonotype occurred many times. The genes are TRBV5-1 and TRBJ2-1; no definite D call. The ends were cut back, 0 bases at V and 4 bases at J, with 11 bases in the middle. CDR1 and CDR2 (germline): SGHRS, YFSETQ. The CDR3 sequence is 15 residues long. The CDR3 loop is CASSLEGFGYNEQFF. As DNA, the CDR3 is TGCGCCAGCAGCTTGGAGGGCTTCGGGTACAATGAGCAGTTCTTC.

At least ten counts were recorded for this clonotype. The chain links TRBV20-1 to TRBJ1-4; no clear D gene. The ends were cut back, 0 bases at V and 7 bases at J, with 15 bases in the middle. Looked up from germline, CDR1 is DFQATT and CDR2 is SNEGSKA (reference sequence). The CDR3 runs 15 residues. CDR3 in DNA: TGCAGTGCTAGAGATCATACGGGGTTGGGTGAAAAACTGTTTTTT. It yields the protein CSARDHTGLGEKLFF.